The rows below give T cell receptor beta chains drawn from one sample of a study of T cell responses to AZD1222 COVID-19 vaccine. TCRdb keeps only in-frame clones here, not all; method: immunoSEQ multiplex PCR. The sample contains 25,000 to 30,000 clones, roughly 89% of which appear only once. The starting material was peripheral blood, obtained on day 0 of AZD1222 vaccination. The receptors here all came from an adult in good health. The CDR3 runs from the conserved cysteine through the conserved F or W. Fields, in order: CDR3 protein, CDR3 DNA, J gene, D gene, V gene, clone size. D genes are given only for firm matches. Expanded clones get a size class; other rows say once, few or many, or leave the size out.

CDR3aa: CASSPRGGGNTIYF
CDR3nt: TGTGCCAGCAGTCCCAGGGGTGGCGGAAACACCATATATTTT
j_gene: TRBJ1-3
d_gene: NA
v_gene: TRBV27
abundance: NA

CDR3aa: CASRTGLYGYTF
CDR3nt: TGTGCCAGTAGAACAGGGTTATACGGCTACACCTTC
j_gene: TRBJ1-2
d_gene: NA
v_gene: TRBV19
abundance: NA

CDR3aa: CASSSGLAGGPLSPREQYF
CDR3nt: TGCGCCAGCAGCTCGGGACTAGCGGGAGGGCCCTTGAGCCCTAGAGAGCAGTACTTC
j_gene: TRBJ2-7
d_gene: TRBD2
v_gene: TRBV5-1
abundance: NA

CDR3aa: CASSLRGANSYEQYF
CDR3nt: TGTGCCAGCAGTTTGCGAGGGGCTAACTCCTACGAGCAGTACTTC
j_gene: TRBJ2-7
d_gene: NA
v_gene: TRBV28
abundance: NA

CDR3aa: CASSSGLTSTDTQYF
CDR3nt: TGTGCCAGCAGCAGCGGGCTTACTAGCACAGATACGCAGTATTTT
j_gene: TRBJ2-3
d_gene: NA
v_gene: TRBV6-5
abundance: NA

CDR3aa: CASSLGAGGDYGYTF
CDR3nt: TGTGCCAGCAGCTTAGGTGCAGGGGGCGACTATGGCTACACCTTC
j_gene: TRBJ1-2
d_gene: TRBD1
v_gene: TRBV7-2
abundance: NA

CDR3aa: CASSLDLFGLNNEQFF
CDR3nt: TGTGCCAGCAGTTTAGATCTTTTTGGACTGAACAATGAGCAGTTCTTC
j_gene: TRBJ2-1
d_gene: NA
v_gene: TRBV27
abundance: NA

CDR3aa: CASSPQRTSTDTQYF
CDR3nt: TGTGCCAGCAGCCCGCAGCGTACTAGCACAGATACGCAGTATTTT
j_gene: TRBJ2-3
d_gene: NA
v_gene: TRBV9
abundance: NA

CDR3aa: CASSDNQETQYF
CDR3nt: TGCGCCAGCAGTGACAACCAAGAGACCCAGTACTTC
j_gene: TRBJ2-5
d_gene: NA
v_gene: TRBV10-1
abundance: NA

CDR3aa: CASWTGDTNYGYTF
CDR3nt: TGTGCCAGTTGGACAGGTGACACTAACTATGGCTACACCTTC
j_gene: TRBJ1-2
d_gene: TRBD1
v_gene: TRBV19
abundance: NA

CDR3aa: CASSTGTSGSYEQYF
CDR3nt: TGTGCCAGCAGCACCGGGACTAGCGGGAGCTACGAGCAGTACTTC
j_gene: TRBJ2-7
d_gene: TRBD2
v_gene: TRBV6-5
abundance: NA

CDR3aa: CASSNLGAYTGELFF
CDR3nt: TGTGCCAGTAGTAACCTGGGGGCATACACCGGGGAGCTGTTTTTT
j_gene: TRBJ2-2
d_gene: NA
v_gene: TRBV19
abundance: NA

CDR3aa: CASSYSPRGPETQYF
CDR3nt: TGTGCCAGCAGTTACTCCCCGCGCGGGCCAGAGACCCAGTACTTC
j_gene: TRBJ2-5
d_gene: NA
v_gene: TRBV6-6
abundance: NA

CDR3aa: CASSEVKGDEQYF
CDR3nt: TGTGCCAGCAGTGAAGTAAAGGGTGACGAGCAGTACTTC
j_gene: TRBJ2-7
d_gene: NA
v_gene: TRBV6-1
abundance: NA

CDR3aa: CASSLQQFYGYTF
CDR3nt: TGTGCCAGCAGTTTACAACAGTTCTATGGCTACACCTTC
j_gene: TRBJ1-2
d_gene: NA
v_gene: TRBV12-3/TRBV12-4
abundance: once

CDR3aa: CASSRTVDLSTNEKLFF
CDR3nt: TGTGCCAGCAGCCGAACCGTAGATCTCTCAACTAATGAAAAACTGTTTTTT
j_gene: TRBJ1-4
d_gene: NA
v_gene: TRBV27
abundance: NA

CDR3aa: CALKPGDRGPGSEAFF
CDR3nt: TGTGCCCTAAAACCCGGGGACAGGGGACCCGGGAGTGAAGCTTTCTTT
j_gene: TRBJ1-1
d_gene: TRBD1
v_gene: TRBV30
abundance: NA

CDR3aa: CASSDDRGRATNEKLFF
CDR3nt: TGTGCCAGCAGCGATGACAGGGGACGTGCAACTAATGAAAAACTGTTTTTT
j_gene: TRBJ1-4
d_gene: TRBD1
v_gene: TRBV5-6
abundance: NA

CDR3aa: CASSVLPGSGGYTF
CDR3nt: TGTGCCAGCAGCGTACTCCCAGGGTCTGGTGGCTACACCTTC
j_gene: TRBJ1-2
d_gene: NA
v_gene: TRBV9
abundance: NA

CDR3aa: CASSLVSGRVNTEAFF
CDR3nt: TGTGCCAGCAGCTTAGTCTCCGGCAGGGTGAACACTGAAGCTTTCTTT
j_gene: TRBJ1-1
d_gene: NA
v_gene: TRBV7-2
abundance: NA

CDR3aa: CASSQEHNQPQHF
CDR3nt: TGCGCCAGCAGCCAAGAGCACAATCAGCCCCAGCATTTT
j_gene: TRBJ1-5
d_gene: NA
v_gene: TRBV4-1
abundance: NA

CDR3aa: CASRTIFSGVYNEQFF
CDR3nt: TGTGCCAGCAGGACGATCTTTTCCGGTGTTTACAATGAGCAGTTCTTC
j_gene: TRBJ2-1
d_gene: NA
v_gene: TRBV27
abundance: once

CDR3aa: CASSSGLAGTYEQYF
CDR3nt: TGTGCCAGCAGTTCGGGACTAGCGGGCACCTACGAGCAGTACTTC
j_gene: TRBJ2-7
d_gene: TRBD2
v_gene: TRBV5-6
abundance: NA

CDR3aa: CASSLVAGGRGDEQFF
CDR3nt: TGTGCCAGCAGCTTAGTAGCGGGAGGGAGGGGAGATGAGCAGTTCTTC
j_gene: TRBJ2-1
d_gene: TRBD2
v_gene: TRBV7-9
abundance: NA

CDR3aa: CASAGGGEKLFF
CDR3nt: TGTGCCAGCGCCGGGGGCGGCGAAAAACTGTTTTTT
j_gene: TRBJ1-4
d_gene: NA
v_gene: TRBV19
abundance: NA